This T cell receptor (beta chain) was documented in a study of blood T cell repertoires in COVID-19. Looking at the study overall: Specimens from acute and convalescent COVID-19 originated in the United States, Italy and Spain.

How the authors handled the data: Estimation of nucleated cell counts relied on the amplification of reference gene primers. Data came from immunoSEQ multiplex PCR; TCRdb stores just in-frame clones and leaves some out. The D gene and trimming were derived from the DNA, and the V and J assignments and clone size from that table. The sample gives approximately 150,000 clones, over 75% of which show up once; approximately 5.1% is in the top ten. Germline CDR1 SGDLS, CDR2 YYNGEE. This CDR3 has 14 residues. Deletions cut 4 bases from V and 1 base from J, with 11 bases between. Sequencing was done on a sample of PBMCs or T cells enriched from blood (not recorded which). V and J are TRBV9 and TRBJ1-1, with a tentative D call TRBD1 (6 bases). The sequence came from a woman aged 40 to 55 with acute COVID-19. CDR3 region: CASSSQGTNTEAFF. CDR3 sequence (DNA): TGTGCCAGCAGCTCACAGGGTACGAACACTGAAGCTTTCTTT.